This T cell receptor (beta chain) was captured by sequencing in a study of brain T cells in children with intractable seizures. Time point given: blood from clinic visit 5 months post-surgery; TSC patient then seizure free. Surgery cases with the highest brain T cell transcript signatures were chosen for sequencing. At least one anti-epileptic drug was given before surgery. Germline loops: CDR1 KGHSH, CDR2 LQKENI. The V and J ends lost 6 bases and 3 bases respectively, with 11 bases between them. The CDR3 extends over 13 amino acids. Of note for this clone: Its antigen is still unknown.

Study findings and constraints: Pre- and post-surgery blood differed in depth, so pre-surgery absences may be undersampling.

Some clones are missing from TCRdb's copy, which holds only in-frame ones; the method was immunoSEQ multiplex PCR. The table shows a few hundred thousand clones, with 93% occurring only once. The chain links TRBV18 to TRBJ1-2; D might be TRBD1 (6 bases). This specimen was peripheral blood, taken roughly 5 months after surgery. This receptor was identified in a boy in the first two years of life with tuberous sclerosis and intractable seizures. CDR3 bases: TGTGCCAGCTCCGAAGGACAGTACTATGGCTACACCTTC. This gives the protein CASSEGQYYGYTF. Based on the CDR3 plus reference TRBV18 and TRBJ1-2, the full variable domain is NAGVMQNPRHLVRRRGQEARLRCSPMKGHSHVYWYRQLPEEGLKFMVYLQKENIIDESGMPKERFSAEFPKEGPSILRIQQVVRGDSAAYFCASSEGQYYGYTFGSGTRLTVV.